This paragraph covers one T cell receptor beta chain sequence. Which antigen it targets is not known. No quality values exist for individual bases; no much larger clone is one base distant. This entry comes from a study of early T cells in non-severe SARS-CoV-2 infection (dated by TCRdb to 2020 to 2023). Background on the whole study: Bulk RNA from unsorted whole blood was used for TCR sequencing, so alpha and beta chains could not be paired. Overall study outcomes, separate from this receptor: Matching against VDJdb was skewed toward anti-spike CD8 responses, likely underestimated virus-specific expansions, and missed private and CD4 specificities.

A case-control design nested within a healthcare worker cohort in London, UK, was used, with weekly nasopharyngeal swab PCR tests and blood sampling performed. Healthcare workers were recruited between 23 and 31 March 2020, during the week of the UK lockdown, and were followed weekly for up to roughly 16 weeks. V loses 4 bases of germline sequence and J loses 7 bases, and the interval between the two ends is 13 bases. In the germline V gene (reference sequence), CDR1 corresponds to LNHDA and CDR2 to SQIVND. The CDR3 measures 13 amino acids from cysteine to phenylalanine. Here the CDR3 DNA is all that survives: 39 bases in frame from base 1. Libraries were built with 5' RACE. Sequencer: NextSeq 500. The TCR library protocol attached unique molecular identifiers to individual cDNA molecules to correct for sequencing error and PCR bias. Both TCR alpha and beta chains were sequenced, and tight co-correlation was observed between alpha and beta sequence abundances in each sample. As for how the authors treated the data: V gene, J gene and CDR3 annotation of TCR sequences was performed with Decombinator V4. TCRs were defined as expanded if a significant change between any two time points was detected under a Poisson model with p below 0.0001. Abundances of TCRs were expressed as counts per million after normalisation to the total number of TCRs sequenced in each sample. TRAV1-2 paired with TRAJ12, TRAJ20 or TRAJ33 defined MAIT TCRs, while TRAV10 paired with TRAJ18 defined iNKT TCRs. VDJdb, accessed on 1 November 2021, was searched for TCRs annotated for CMV, EBV and SARS-CoV-2, and TCRs annotated for more than one antigen were excluded. Using fastp at Q25 and MiXCR, TCRdb reprocessed the public reads and kept productive beta chains. Duplicate CDR3 protein sequences are folded into a single record with the most common DNA and genes. The authors' filters were not applied to this entry. This sample comprises about 59,000 distinct CDR3 sequences, less than 15% of them detected only once. Clones ranked in the top ten supply about 9.3% of the sample.

The sequencing here drew on whole blood, taken at baseline. The receptor chain draws on TRBV19 and TRBJ1-2, and the D gene may be TRBD1, 6 bases matching. The source of this sequence is an adult who was a healthcare worker with PCR-confirmed SARS-CoV-2 infection or an uninfected control (not recorded which). CDR3 loop: CASSTGVFVGYTF. The DNA sequence is TGTGCCAGTAGTACAGGGGTCTTCGTTGGCTACACCTTC.